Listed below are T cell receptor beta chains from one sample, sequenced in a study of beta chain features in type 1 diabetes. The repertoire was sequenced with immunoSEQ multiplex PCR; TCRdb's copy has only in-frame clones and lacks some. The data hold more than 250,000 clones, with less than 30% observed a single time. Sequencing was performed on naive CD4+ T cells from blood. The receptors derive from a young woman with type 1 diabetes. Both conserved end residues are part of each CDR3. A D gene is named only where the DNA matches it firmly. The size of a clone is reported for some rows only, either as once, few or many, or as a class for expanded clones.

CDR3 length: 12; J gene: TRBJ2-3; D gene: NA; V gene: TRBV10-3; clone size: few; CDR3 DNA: TGTGCCATCAGTGATCAGACAGATACGCAGTATTTT; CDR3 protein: CAISDQTDTQYF
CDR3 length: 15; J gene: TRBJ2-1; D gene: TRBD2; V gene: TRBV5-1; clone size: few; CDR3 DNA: TGCGCCAGCAGCCGGGCTAGCGGGACCTACAATGAGCAGTTCTTC; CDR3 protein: CASSRASGTYNEQFF
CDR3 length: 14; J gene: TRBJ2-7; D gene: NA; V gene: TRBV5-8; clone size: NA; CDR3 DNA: TGTGCCAGCAGCTTGGAGGGAGGCCCCTACGAGCAGTACTTC; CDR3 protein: CASSLEGGPYEQYF
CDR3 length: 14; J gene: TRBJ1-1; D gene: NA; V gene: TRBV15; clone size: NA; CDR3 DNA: TGTGCCACCAGCAGAGATAGATTGCGGGCTGAAGCTTTCTTT; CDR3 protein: CATSRDRLRAEAFF
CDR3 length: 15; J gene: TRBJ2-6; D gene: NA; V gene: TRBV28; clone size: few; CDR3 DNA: TGTGCCAGCAGTTTCCGCACTCCTGGGGCCAACGTCCTGACTTTC; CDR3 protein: CASSFRTPGANVLTF
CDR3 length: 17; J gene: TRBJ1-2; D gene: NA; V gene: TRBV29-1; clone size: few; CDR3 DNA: TGCAGCGTTTCCGAGGGACACGGCAGATCTCAAGTGGGGGGCTACACCTTC; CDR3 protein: CSVSEGHGRSQVGGYTF
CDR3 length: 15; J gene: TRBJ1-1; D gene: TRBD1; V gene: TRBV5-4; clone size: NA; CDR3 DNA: TGTGCCAGCAGCCCCAGTGACAGGGGGCTTACTGAAGCTTTCTTT; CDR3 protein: CASSPSDRGLTEAFF
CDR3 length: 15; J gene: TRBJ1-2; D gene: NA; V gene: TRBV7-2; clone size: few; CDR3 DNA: TGTGCCAGCAGCACACGGTCGGGGGAAGGTGAAGGCTACACCTTC; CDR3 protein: CASSTRSGEGEGYTF
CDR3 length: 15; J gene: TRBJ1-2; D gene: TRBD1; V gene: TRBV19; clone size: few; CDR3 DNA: TGTGCCAGCTCGGACAGGGGTTCGTTGAGCTATGGCTACACCTTC; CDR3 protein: CASSDRGSLSYGYTF
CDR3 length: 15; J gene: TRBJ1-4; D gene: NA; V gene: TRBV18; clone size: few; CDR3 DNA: TGTGCCAGCTCACCGGACAACACCCGCAGGGAAAAACTGTTTTTT; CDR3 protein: CASSPDNTRREKLFF
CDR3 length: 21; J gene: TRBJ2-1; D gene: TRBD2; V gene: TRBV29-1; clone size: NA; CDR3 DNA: TGCAGCGTTGACGGCCTGCTGGGACTAGCCTCCCCGACAAGCTCCTACAATGAGCAGTTCTTC; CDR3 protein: CSVDGLLGLASPTSSYNEQFF
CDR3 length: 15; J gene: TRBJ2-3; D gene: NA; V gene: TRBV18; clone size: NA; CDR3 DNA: TGTGCCAGCTCACCACTTACCGGGAACATAGATACGCAGTATTTT; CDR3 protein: CASSPLTGNIDTQYF
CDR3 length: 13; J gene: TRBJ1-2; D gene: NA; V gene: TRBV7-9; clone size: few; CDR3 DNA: TGTGCCAGCAGCTCGGCAGGGGTGGGAGGCTACACCTTC; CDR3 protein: CASSSAGVGGYTF
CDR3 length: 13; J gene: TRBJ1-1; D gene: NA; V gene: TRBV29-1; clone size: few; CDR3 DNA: TGCAGCGTTGACGGCCAGAGGAGCACTGAAGCTTTCTTT; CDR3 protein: CSVDGQRSTEAFF
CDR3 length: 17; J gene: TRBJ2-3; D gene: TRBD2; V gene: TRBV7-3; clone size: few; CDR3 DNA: TGTGCCAGCAGCCCCCGCTCTGGCGCGGGAGGTGGATTTACGCAGTATTTT; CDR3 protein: CASSPRSGAGGGFTQYF
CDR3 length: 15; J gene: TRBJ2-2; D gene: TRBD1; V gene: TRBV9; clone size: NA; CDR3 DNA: TGTGCCAGCAGCGCCAGAGGGGGCTCCACCGGGGAGCTGTTTTTT; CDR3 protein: CASSARGGSTGELFF
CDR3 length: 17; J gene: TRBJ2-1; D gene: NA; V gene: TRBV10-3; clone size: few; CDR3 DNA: TGTGCCATCAGTACCCTACTCCGGGACTCCCTATACAATGAGCAGTTCTTC; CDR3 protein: CAISTLLRDSLYNEQFF
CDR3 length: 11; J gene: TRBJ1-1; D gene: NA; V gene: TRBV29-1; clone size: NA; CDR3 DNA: TGCAGCGTGGAGCGGAACACTGAAGCTTTCTTT; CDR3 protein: CSVERNTEAFF
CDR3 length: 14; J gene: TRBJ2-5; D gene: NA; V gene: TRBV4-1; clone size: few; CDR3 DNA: TGCGCCAGCAGCCAAGCGGGACAATGGGAGACCCAGTACTTC; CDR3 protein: CASSQAGQWETQYF
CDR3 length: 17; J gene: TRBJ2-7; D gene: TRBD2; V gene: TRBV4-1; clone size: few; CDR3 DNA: TGCGCCAGCAGCCTGCTATTCTTGACTAGCGGGAGATACGAGCAGTACTTC; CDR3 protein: CASSLLFLTSGRYEQYF
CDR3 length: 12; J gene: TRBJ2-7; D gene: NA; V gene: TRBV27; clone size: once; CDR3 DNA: TGTGCCAGCAGTTCCTCGCGCTATCAGCAGTACTTC; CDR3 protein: CASSSSRYQQYF
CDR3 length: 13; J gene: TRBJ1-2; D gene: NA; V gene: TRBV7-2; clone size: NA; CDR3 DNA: TGTGCCAGCAGCCCCGCCGGCGGCTATGGCTACACCTTC; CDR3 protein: CASSPAGGYGYTF
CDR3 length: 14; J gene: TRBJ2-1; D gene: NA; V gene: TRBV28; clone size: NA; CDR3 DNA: TGTGCCAGCAGTCCCCCCGGGACCTACAATGAGCAGTTCTTC; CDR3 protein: CASSPPGTYNEQFF
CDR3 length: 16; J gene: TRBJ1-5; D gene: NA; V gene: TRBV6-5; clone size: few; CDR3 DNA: TGTGCCAGCAGTTTCGCTGCAGGGAAGCGCAATCAGCCCCAGCATTTT; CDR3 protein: CASSFAAGKRNQPQHF
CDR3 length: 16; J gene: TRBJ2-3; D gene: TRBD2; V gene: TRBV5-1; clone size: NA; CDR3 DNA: TGCGCCAGCAGCTTGAGTGCTAGCGGAAGCACAGATACGCAGTATTTT; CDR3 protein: CASSLSASGSTDTQYF
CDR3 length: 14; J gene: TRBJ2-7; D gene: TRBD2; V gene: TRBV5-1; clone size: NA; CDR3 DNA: TGCGCCAGCAGCTTGCTAGCGGACTCCTACGAGCAGTACTTC; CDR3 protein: CASSLLADSYEQYF
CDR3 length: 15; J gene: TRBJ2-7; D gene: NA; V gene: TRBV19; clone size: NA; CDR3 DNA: TGTGCCAGTAGTATAGTACAGATGCCTCCCTACGAGCAGTACTTC; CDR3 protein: CASSIVQMPPYEQYF
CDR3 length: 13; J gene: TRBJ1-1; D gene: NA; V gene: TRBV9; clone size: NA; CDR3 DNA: TGTGCCAGCAGTCAGGCAGGAGGCACTGAAGCTTTCTTT; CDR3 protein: CASSQAGGTEAFF
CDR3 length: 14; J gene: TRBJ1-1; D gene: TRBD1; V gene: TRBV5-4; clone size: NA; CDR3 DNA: TGTGCCAGCAGGTCGGGACAGCTGAACACTGAAGCTTTCTTT; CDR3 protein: CASRSGQLNTEAFF
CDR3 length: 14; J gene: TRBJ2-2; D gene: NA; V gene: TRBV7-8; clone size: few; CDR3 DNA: TGTGCCAGCAGCTTAGTAACGAACACCGGGGAGCTGTTTTTT; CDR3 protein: CASSLVTNTGELFF
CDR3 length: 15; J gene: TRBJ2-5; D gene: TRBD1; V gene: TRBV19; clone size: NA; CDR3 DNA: TGTGCCAGTACGCCACAGGGGGCAGCCCAAGAGACCCAGTACTTC; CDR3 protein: CASTPQGAAQETQYF
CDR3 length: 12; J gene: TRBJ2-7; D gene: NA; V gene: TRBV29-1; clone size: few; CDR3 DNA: TGCAGCGGGACAGAACAAGCCTACGAGCAGTACTTC; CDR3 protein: CSGTEQAYEQYF
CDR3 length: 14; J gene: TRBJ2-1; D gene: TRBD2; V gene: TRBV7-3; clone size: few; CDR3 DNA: TGTGCCAGCAGCCTGACTAGCGCTAACAATGAGCAGTTCTTC; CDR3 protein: CASSLTSANNEQFF
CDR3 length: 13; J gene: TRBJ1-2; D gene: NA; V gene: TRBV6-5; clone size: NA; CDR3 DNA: TGTGCCAGCAGTTACCAGGGGTACTATGGCTACACCTTC; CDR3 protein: CASSYQGYYGYTF
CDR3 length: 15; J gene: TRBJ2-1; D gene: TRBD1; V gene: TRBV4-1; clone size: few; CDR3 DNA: TGCGCCAGCAGCCAAGGACAGGGTCGGTACAATGAGCAGTTCTTC; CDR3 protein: CASSQGQGRYNEQFF
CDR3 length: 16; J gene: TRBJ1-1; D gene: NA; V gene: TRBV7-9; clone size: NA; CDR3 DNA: TGTGCCAGCAGCTTATACCCCCCGACAGGGAACACTGAAGCTTTCTTT; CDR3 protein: CASSLYPPTGNTEAFF
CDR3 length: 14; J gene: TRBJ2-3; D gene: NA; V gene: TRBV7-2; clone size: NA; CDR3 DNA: TGTGCCAGCAGCTTAGCGTTGAGGTCAGATACGCAGTATTTT; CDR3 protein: CASSLALRSDTQYF
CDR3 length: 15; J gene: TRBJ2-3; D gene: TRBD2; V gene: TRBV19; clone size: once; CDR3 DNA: TGTGCCAGTAGAAGGTCTAGCGGGAGTGGAGATACGCAGTATTTT; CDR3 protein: CASRRSSGSGDTQYF
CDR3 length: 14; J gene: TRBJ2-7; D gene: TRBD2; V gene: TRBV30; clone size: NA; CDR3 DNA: TGTGCCTGGAGATTCTCCGGGAGGGGTTACGAGCAGTACTTC; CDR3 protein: CAWRFSGRGYEQYF
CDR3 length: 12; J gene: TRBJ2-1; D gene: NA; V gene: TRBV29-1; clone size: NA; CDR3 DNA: TGCAGCGTTGCCCAGGGGCGGAATGAGCAGTTCTTC; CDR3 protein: CSVAQGRNEQFF
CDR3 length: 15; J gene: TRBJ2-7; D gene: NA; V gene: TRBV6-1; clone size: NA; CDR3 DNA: TGTGCCAGCAGTGGGGGGACTGTGAGCTCCTACGAGCAGTACTTC; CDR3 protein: CASSGGTVSSYEQYF
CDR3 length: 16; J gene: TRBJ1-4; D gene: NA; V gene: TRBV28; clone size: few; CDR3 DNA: TGTGCCAGCAGTCTGAGAAAGGGGATAGGTTATGAAAAACTGTTTTTT; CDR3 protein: CASSLRKGIGYEKLFF
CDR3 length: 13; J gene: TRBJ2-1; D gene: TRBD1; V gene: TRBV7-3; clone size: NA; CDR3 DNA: TGTGCCAGCAGCCGACAGGGGGCCAATGAGCAGTTCTTC; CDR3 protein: CASSRQGANEQFF
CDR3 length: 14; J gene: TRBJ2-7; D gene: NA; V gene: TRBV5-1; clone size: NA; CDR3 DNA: TGCGCCAGCAGCTTGGGCGACAGCACCTACGAGCAGTACTTC; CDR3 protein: CASSLGDSTYEQYF
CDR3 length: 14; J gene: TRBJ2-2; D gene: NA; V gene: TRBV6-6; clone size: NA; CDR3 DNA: TGTGCCAGCAGGCAGGGGGGAGGTACCGGGGAGCTGTTTTTT; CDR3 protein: CASRQGGGTGELFF
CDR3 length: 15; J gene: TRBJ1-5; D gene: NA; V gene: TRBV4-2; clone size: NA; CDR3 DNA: TGTGCCAGCAGCCAAGTAGGCCGGGGAGGTCAGCCCCAGCATTTT; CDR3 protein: CASSQVGRGGQPQHF
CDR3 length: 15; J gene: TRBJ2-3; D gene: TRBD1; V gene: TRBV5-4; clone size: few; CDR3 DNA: TGTGCCAGCAGCTTGAGACAGGGAAGCACAGATACGCAGTATTTT; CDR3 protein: CASSLRQGSTDTQYF
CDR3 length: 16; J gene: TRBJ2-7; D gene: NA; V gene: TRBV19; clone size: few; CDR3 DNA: TGTGCCAGTAGTATAGGGCGGGACAGTCTATACTACGAGCAGTACTTC; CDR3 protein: CASSIGRDSLYYEQYF
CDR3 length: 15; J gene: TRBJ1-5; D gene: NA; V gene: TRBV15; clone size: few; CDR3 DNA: TGTGCCACCAGCAGAGTTGAGTATAGCAATCAGCCCCAGCATTTT; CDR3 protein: CATSRVEYSNQPQHF
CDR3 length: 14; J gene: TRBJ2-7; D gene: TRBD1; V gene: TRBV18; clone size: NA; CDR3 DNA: TGTGCCAGCTCAGCCCGGACAGGGGCCAACGAGCAGTACTTC; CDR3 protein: CASSARTGANEQYF
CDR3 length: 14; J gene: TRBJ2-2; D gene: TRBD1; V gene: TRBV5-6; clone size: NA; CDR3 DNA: TGTGCCAGCAGCTGGGGACAGCCCACCGGGGAGCTGTTTTTT; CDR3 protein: CASSWGQPTGELFF
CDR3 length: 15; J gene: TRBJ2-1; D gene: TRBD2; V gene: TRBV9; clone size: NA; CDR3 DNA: TGTGCCAGCAGCGTCCAGACTAGCGGGAGGTATGAGCAGTTCTTC; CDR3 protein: CASSVQTSGRYEQFF
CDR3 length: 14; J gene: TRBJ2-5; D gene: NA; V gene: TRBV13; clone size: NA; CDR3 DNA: TGTGCCAGCAGCTTTCTGTTGGCCCAAGAGACCCAGTACTTC; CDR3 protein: CASSFLLAQETQYF